Listed here are 11 T cell receptor beta chains from one sample, sequenced in a study of blood T cell repertoires in COVID-19. Sequenced by immunoSEQ multiplex PCR; TCRdb stores in-frame clones only, minus some. The sample records about 35,000 clones, roughly 75% being singletons. Sequenced input: peripheral blood. The receptors come from a man older than 75 with active or convalescent COVID-19.

The chain couples TRBV2 to TRBJ1-4; no reliable D call. Trimming cost V 11 bases and J 6 bases, with 16 bases left between them. The V gene's germline CDR1 is SNHLY and CDR2 FYNNEI. This CDR3 has 13 amino acids. CDR3: CAVQDTVDEKLFF. The CDR3 DNA is TGTGCCGTACAAGACACGGTGGATGAAAAACTGTTTTTT.

V and J are TRBV6-5 and TRBJ2-3, with TRBD1 matching over 7 bases. Trimming cost V 6 bases and J 1 base; bases outside gene matches: 4. In germline, CDR1 is MNHEY, CDR2 SVGAGI. CDR3 length: 14 residues. This CDR3 reads CASSLTGGTDTQYF. The CDR3 coding sequence is TGTGCCAGCAGCCTCACAGGGGGCACAGATACGCAGTATTTT.

The chain couples TRBV27 to TRBJ2-1, with no clear D. The CDR3 sequence is 15 residues long. CDR1 and CDR2 from the germline V gene are MNHEY and SMNVEV (reference sequence). V was cut by 3 bases and J by 6 bases, with 15 bases left in between. In DNA, the CDR3 is TGTGCCAGCAGTTTTGGCGGAACCAACGTCAATGAGCAGTTCTTC. This gives the protein CASSFGGTNVNEQFF.

The chain carries TRBV10-3 and TRBJ1-1; 8 bases match TRBD1. Germline-derived CDR1 and CDR2 are ENHRY and SYGVKD. V was pared by 6 bases and J by 4 bases, with 7 bases of the junction left unmatched. The CDR3 is made up of 14 amino acids. CDR3 residues: CAIRRQGLGTEAFF. The CDR3 DNA is TGTGCCATCAGGCGACAGGGGTTAGGCACTGAAGCTTTCTTT.

The chain joins TRBV19 to TRBJ1-2; the match to TRBD1 covers 8 bases. Per the germline V gene, CDR1 is LNHDA and CDR2 is SQIVND (reference sequence). V lost 5 bases to trimming and J lost 6 bases; unmatched junction nucleotides: 8. The CDR3 consists of 14 residues. The CDR3 reads CASSPRDRLNGYTF. The CDR3 nucleotides read TGTGCCAGTAGTCCCCGGGACAGGCTAAATGGCTACACCTTC.

V and J are TRBV29-1 and TRBJ2-7, with 9 bases aligning to TRBD2. CDR3 length equals 13 residues. Unmatched junction bases numbered 7, after V lost 6 bases and J lost 4 bases. Germline CDR1 SQVTM, CDR2 ANQGSEA. The CDR3 is CSVQTSGGYEQYF. The CDR3 nucleotides read TGCAGCGTGCAGACTAGCGGAGGGTACGAGCAGTACTTC.

In its sample, this clone was seen a few times. The V and J genes are TRBV7-2 and TRBJ2-1, with TRBD2 matching over 13 bases. The CDR3 spans 13 residues. V dropped 1 base and J dropped 16; count of bases not matched to a gene: 4. CDR1 SGHTA and CDR2 FQGNSA come from the germline V gene. DNA for the CDR3: TGTGCCAGCAGCTTAGTACTAGCGGGAGGGCCCTTCTTC. Its protein is CASSLVLAGGPFF.

This chain uses TRBV19 with TRBJ2-2, with a possible D match to TRBD2 (6 bases). Germline CDR1 LNHDA, CDR2 SQIVND (reference sequence). Trimming took off 0 bases at V and 3 bases at J, with 8 bases between the two ends. The CDR3 totals 15 residues. The CDR3 loop is CASSIDGGYTGELFF. CDR3 bases: TGTGCCAGTAGTATAGATGGAGGGTACACCGGGGAGCTGTTTTTT.

The rearrangement joins TRBV27 to TRBJ1-2, with a possible D match to TRBD1 (5 bases). The V end lost 2 bases, the J end lost 4 bases, and 11 bases lay between the germline ends. The CDR3 is 14 residues long. Germline CDR1 reads MNHEY; CDR2 reads SMNVEV (reference sequence). In DNA, the CDR3 is TGTGCCAGCAGTTTACGGGGGGAAGGCTATGGCTACACCTTC. Translating it yields CASSLRGEGYGYTF.

The genes are TRBV5-1 and TRBJ1-6, with 7 bases fitting TRBD1. The CDR3 is 13 amino acids. The germline CDR1 and CDR2 sequences are SGHRS and YFSETQ. V lost 4 bases to trimming and J lost 10 bases; unmatched junction nucleotides: 5. For the CDR3, the DNA is TGCGCCAGCAGCGAGAACAGGGGATCACCCCTCCACTTT. As protein: CASSENRGSPLHF. The full variable domain, completed using reference TRBV5-1 and TRBJ1-6, is KAGVTQTPRYLIKTRGQQVTLSCSPISGHRSVSWYQQTPGQGLQFLFEYFSETQRNKGNFPGRFSGRQFSNSRSEMNVSTLELGDSALYLCASSENRGSPLHFGNGTRLTVT.

This chain uses TRBV19 with TRBJ1-2; D may be TRBD1 (5 bases). Germline-derived CDR1 and CDR2 are LNHDA and SQIVND (reference sequence). Trimming left V 7 bases short and J 4 bases short, with 22 bases between. The CDR3 runs 16 residues. CDR3 nucleotides: TGTGCCAGTAACCCGAGCCGGGGGTTGGAAACCTATGGCTACACCTTC. Translation gives CASNPSRGLETYGYTF. Full variable domain (rest looked up from reference TRBV19 and TRBJ1-2): DGGITQSPKYLFRKEGQNVTLSCEQNLNHDAMYWYRQDPGQGLRLIYYSQIVNDFQKGDIAEGYSVSREKKESFPLTVTSAQKNPTAFYLCASNPSRGLETYGYTFGSGTRLTVV.